These 12 T cell receptor beta chains were sequenced from one sample in a study of T cell responses to AZD1222 COVID-19 vaccine. Sequencing was performed with immunoSEQ multiplex PCR; in TCRdb, only in-frame clones are kept and a portion is missing. This sample yields about 110,000 clones, of which around 86% are seen a single time; 1.2% belongs to the top ten. This material consisted of peripheral blood, taken on day 0 of AZD1222 vaccination. These receptors originate from an adult in good health.

This chain links TRBV7-9 with TRBJ2-4, with 9 nucleotides matching TRBD2. V shed 2 bases and J 8 bases; nucleotides not matched to a gene: 10. CDR3 length equals 16 residues. Germline V gives CDR1 SEHNR, CDR2 FQNEAQ (reference sequence). The CDR3 DNA is TGTGCCAGCAGCTTACTAGCGGGGCCCGTAGGGGACATTCAGTACTTC. Its protein is CASSLLAGPVGDIQYF.

The rearrangement uses TRBV9 and TRBJ1-2, with 7 bases identical to TRBD1. The germline V gene has CDR1 SGDLS and CDR2 YYNGEE. The CDR3 has 13 amino acids. J was trimmed by 10 bases and V by 6 bases; bases with no gene match: 12. CDR3 protein: CASNRPGGDPYTF. The CDR3 nucleotides read TGTGCCAGCAACAGACCAGGGGGGGACCCCTACACCTTC.

V and J are TRBV7-9 and TRBJ2-5; D is ambiguous. With 7 bases removed from V and 4 bases from J, the gap between germline ends came to 16 bases. This CDR3 has 14 residues. The V gene's germline CDR1 is SEHNR and CDR2 FQNEAQ (reference sequence). DNA of the CDR3: TGTGCCAGCATCGAAGGTGGCCGATTAGAGACCCAGTACTTC. It codes for CASIEGGRLETQYF.

The chain carries TRBV30 and TRBJ2-1, with 8 bases that match TRBD1. This CDR3 spans 13 amino acids. Germline assignment: CDR1 GTSNPN and CDR2 SVGIG (reference sequence). V was pared by 3 bases and J by 9 bases, with 7 bases of the junction left unmatched. The CDR3 DNA sequence: TGTGCCTGGAGCCCAGGGGGCCCGGGTGAGCAGTTCTTC. Translation: CAWSPGGPGEQFF.

The rearrangement links TRBV29-1 to TRBJ2-5, with D maybe TRBD2 (5 bases). V lost 4 bases and J 1 base, leaving 16 bases between the germline ends. The CDR3 loop spans 15 amino acids. Looked up from germline, CDR1 is SQVTM and CDR2 is ANQGSEA. CDR3 nucleotides: TGCAGCGTTGCCGGGGTCAGAATGGGCCAAGAGACCCAGTACTTC. Amino acids: CSVAGVRMGQETQYF. The variable domain in full, completed from reference TRBV29-1 and TRBJ2-5, reads SAVISQKPSRDICQRGTSLTIQCQVDSQVTMMFWYRQQPGQSLTLIATANQGSEATYESGFVIDKFPISRPNLTFSTLTVSNMSPEDSSIYLCSVAGVRMGQETQYFGPGTRLLVL.

This clone came up a few times. The V and J genes are TRBV6-5 and TRBJ1-5; a possible D gene is TRBD1 (5 bases). V shed 8 bases and J shed 3 bases, with 17 bases lying between them. Germline V gene sequence: CDR1 MNHEY, CDR2 SVGAGI. The CDR3 sequence is 15 residues long. As DNA, the CDR3 is TGTGCCAGCGGGTACGCGAGAGGGGACAATCAGCCCCAGCATTTT. This codes for CASGYARGDNQPQHF.

The rearrangement links TRBV19 to TRBJ2-1; TRBD2 matches at 10 bases. V lost 6 bases to trimming and J lost 2 bases; unmatched junction nucleotides: 4. The CDR3 is 15 residues long. Germline loops: CDR1 LNHDA, CDR2 SQIVND (reference sequence). This chain's CDR3 is CASRASGGAYNEQFF. The CDR3 DNA sequence: TGTGCCAGTAGGGCTAGCGGGGGAGCCTACAATGAGCAGTTCTTC.

The chain joins TRBV18 to TRBJ2-2, with D unresolved. The length of the CDR3 is 13 residues. The V end lost 3 bases, the J end lost 5 bases, and 7 bases lay between the germline ends. From germline, CDR1 is KGHSH and CDR2 LQKENI. The CDR3 loop reads CASSPQETGELFF. CDR3 sequence (DNA): TGTGCCAGCTCACCTCAGGAAACCGGGGAGCTGTTTTTT.

V and J are TRBV11-3 and TRBJ1-1; no clear D. Trimming took off 0 bases at V and 0 bases at J, with 14 bases between the two ends. The CDR3 spans 17 residues. The germline CDR1 and CDR2 sequences are SGHNT and YENEEA. The CDR3 sequence is CASSLDLPEKLNTEAFF. In DNA, the CDR3 is TGTGCCAGCAGCTTAGATCTCCCAGAGAAATTGAACACTGAAGCTTTCTTT. Complete variable domain (other parts from reference TRBV11-3 and TRBJ1-1): EAGVVQSPRYKIIEKKQPVAFWCNPISGHNTLYWYLQNLGQGPELLIRYENEEAVDDSQLPKDRFSAERLKGVDSTLKIQPAELGDSAVYLCASSLDLPEKLNTEAFFGQGTRLTVV.

This clone was observed a single time. This chain connects TRBV15 to TRBJ1-2; D gene ambiguous. The CDR3 spans 15 residues. V was clipped by 0 bases and J by 2 bases, with 10 bases between them. The germline gives CDR1 LNHNV, CDR2 YYDKDF (reference sequence). In DNA form, the CDR3 reads TGTGCCACCAGCAGAGATAAACATCTCAACTATGGCTACACCTTC. Translation: CATSRDKHLNYGYTF. Looking up the rest from reference TRBV15 and TRBJ1-2 gives the full variable domain: DAMVIQNPRYQVTQFGKPVTLSCSQTLNHNVMYWYQQKSSQAPKLLFHYYDKDFNNEADTPDNFQSRRPNTSFCFLDIRSPGLGDTAMYLCATSRDKHLNYGYTFGSGTRLTVV.

This chain joins TRBV5-1 and TRBJ2-7, with unresolved D. Germline CDR1 reads SGHRS; CDR2 reads YFSETQ. V dropped 0 bases and J dropped 5 bases, with 9 bases sitting between them. The CDR3 contains 13 residues. The CDR3 here is CASSLAMRDEQYF. DNA of the CDR3: TGCGCCAGCAGCTTGGCCATGCGTGACGAGCAGTACTTC.

The CDR3: CASSEAGGGVAEQFF. In DNA form, the CDR3 reads TGTGCCAGCAGCGAAGCTGGAGGGGGGGTGGCTGAGCAGTTCTTC. The chain is built from TRBV11-3 and TRBJ2-1; D is perhaps TRBD2 (7 bases). Germline loops: CDR1 SGHNT, CDR2 YENEEA. The V end was cut by 5 bases, the J end by 9 bases, with 20 bases between. This CDR3 has 15 residues.